These 27 T cell receptor beta chains share one sample of origin, sequenced in a study of early T cells in non-severe SARS-CoV-2 infection. MiXCR, applied by TCRdb to the 5' RACE reads, yields one record per CDR3 protein. The sample holds more than 50,000 distinct CDR3 sequences, 10% to 15% seen once. Specimen: whole blood. The receptors were gathered from an adult who was a healthcare worker with PCR-confirmed SARS-CoV-2 infection or an uninfected control (not recorded which).

The chain has TRBV25-1 and TRBJ2-5; 13 positions agree with TRBD2. Trimming took 3 bases from V and 1 from J; bases not matched to a gene: 14. The CDR3 loop spans 20 amino acids. Germline CDR1 MGHDK, CDR2 SYGVNS. The CDR3 here is CASSDAGPGLAGAPQETQYF. The CDR3 DNA reads as TGTGCCAGCAGTGACGCCGGACCCGGACTAGCGGGGGCTCCCCAAGAGACCCAGTACTTC.

Many counts were recorded for this clonotype. The gene calls are TRBV18 and TRBJ1-1; D is uncertain. Trimming took 1 base from V and 7 from J, leaving 7 bases between them. The CDR3 extends over 12 amino acids. CDR1 is KGHSH, CDR2 LQKENI, per germline. The CDR3 region has the DNA TGTGCCAGCTCACCACAGAACGGTGAAGCTTTCTTT. Its translation: CASSPQNGEAFF.

This clonotype has a count of ten or more. The chain is built from TRBV6-1 and TRBJ2-7; D is undetermined. This CDR3 comprises 11 residues. Trimming removed 6 bases from V and 4 bases from J, with 7 bases in between. Looked up from germline, CDR1 is MNHNS and CDR2 is SASEGT. For the CDR3, the DNA is TGTGCCAGCAGGAGGAGTTACGAGCAGTACTTC. Translation: CASRRSYEQYF.

In this sample, this clonotype turned up many times. V is TRBV30 and J is TRBJ1-6; the match to TRBD1 covers 7 bases. This CDR3 spans 16 amino acids. The V and J ends lost 2 bases and 3 bases, in that order; junction bases with no gene match: 7. Germline V gene lookup returns CDR1 GTSNPN and CDR2 SVGIG (reference sequence). CDR3 loop: CAWSSPGTVYNSPLHF. The DNA for the CDR3 is TGTGCCTGGAGTTCCCCCGGGACAGTCTATAATTCACCCCTCCACTTT.

CDR3 region: CASSLGWVALAGAGELFF. The CDR3 nucleotides read TGTGCCAGCAGCTTAGGTTGGGTGGCACTAGCGGGAGCCGGGGAGCTGTTTTTT. This chain joins TRBV11-2 and TRBJ2-2; 11 bases fit TRBD2. The CDR3 loop spans 18 amino acids. Unmatched junction bases numbered 10, after V lost 1 base and J lost 6 bases. Germline CDR1 reads SGHAT; CDR2 reads FQNNGV.

J is TRBJ1-1 and V is TRBV7-9, with 7 bases lining up with TRBD1. CDR3 size: 13 residues. Germline-derived CDR1 and CDR2 are SEHNR and FQNEAQ (reference sequence). The trim removed 3 bases at V and 3 bases at J, leaving 1 base unmatched. CDR3 region: CASSFDRDTEAFF. The CDR3 nucleotides read TGTGCCAGCAGCTTTGACAGGGACACTGAAGCTTTCTTT.

This chain connects TRBV9 to TRBJ2-2, with D perhaps TRBD1 (6 bases). The CDR3 runs 16 residues. Germline CDR1 and CDR2: SGDLS and YYNGEE. Trimming stripped 0 bases from V and 0 bases from J, with 9 bases between. CDR3 sequence reads: CASSVVGTTNTGELFF. The CDR3 DNA is TGTGCCAGCAGCGTAGTTGGGACAACGAACACCGGGGAGCTGTTTTTT.

This clonotype has a handful of counts. The rearrangement links TRBV20-1 to TRBJ2-3; TRBD2 matches 10 bases. The V gene end was trimmed by 3 bases and the J gene end by 4 bases; junction bases not matched to a gene: 1. The CDR3 is 13 amino acids. CDR1 and CDR2 (germline): DFQATT, SNEGSKA (reference sequence). The DNA for the CDR3 is TGCAGTGCTAGCCTAGCGGGAGCAGATACGCAGTATTTT. Its protein product is CSASLAGADTQYF.

There are many counts of this clonotype. V usage is TRBV13 and J usage is TRBJ1-1; tentative D call: TRBD1 (6 bases). CDR3 size: 18 residues. The ends were cut back, 3 bases at V and 1 base at J, with 21 bases in the middle. The germline CDR1 and CDR2 sequences are PRHDT and FYEKMQ (reference sequence). CDR3 sequence (DNA): TGTGCCAGCAGCTTCGGGCAGGGGAATTGGCCACCGAACACTGAAGCTTTCTTT. Amino acid sequence: CASSFGQGNWPPNTEAFF.

The rearrangement joins TRBV20-1 to TRBJ2-1; D gene uncertain. V lost 0 bases, J lost 1 base, and 10 bases lay in between. This CDR3 comprises 15 residues. From germline, CDR1 is DFQATT and CDR2 SNEGSKA (reference sequence). The CDR3 sequence: CSARDPRFSYNEQFF. As DNA, the CDR3 is TGCAGTGCTAGAGATCCAAGATTTTCCTACAATGAGCAGTTCTTC.

There are many counts of this clonotype. The chain joins TRBV5-1 to TRBJ2-1; D remains unclear. Germline values: CDR1 SGHRS, CDR2 YFSETQ. The CDR3 totals 13 residues. V gave up 2 bases and J gave up 7 bases, with 10 bases separating them. This CDR3 is CASSLELMNEQFF. Written as DNA, the CDR3 is TGCGCCAGCAGCTTAGAACTTATGAATGAGCAGTTCTTC.

The chain couples TRBV7-3 to TRBJ2-2, with D perhaps TRBD1 or TRBD2 (5 bases each). The CDR3 is made up of 14 amino acids. Trimming took off 3 bases at V and 4 bases at J, with 9 bases between the two ends. Germline CDR1 reads SGHTA; CDR2 reads FQGTGA. CDR3 sequence: CASSLWDRTGELFF. Written as DNA, the CDR3 is TGTGCCAGCAGCTTGTGGGACCGCACCGGGGAGCTGTTTTTT. Filled out from reference TRBV7-3 and TRBJ2-2, the complete variable domain reads GAGVSQTPSNKVTEKGKYVELRCDPISGHTALYWYRQSLGQGPEFLIYFQGTGAADDSGLPNDRFFAVRPEGSVSTLKIQRTERGDSAVYLCASSLWDRTGELFFGEGSRLTVL.

This clonotype was counted between two and nine times. V and J are TRBV7-6 and TRBJ2-5; D uncertain. The CDR3 has 13 residues. Germline V gene sequence: CDR1 SGHVS, CDR2 FNYEAQ. The V gene lost 6 bases and the J gene lost 5 bases, with 13 bases spanning the gap. CDR3 residues: CASSTISWETQYF. Written as DNA, the CDR3 is TGTGCCAGCAGTACAATCTCTTGGGAGACCCAGTACTTC.

This clonotype was picked up many times. This chain links TRBV28 with TRBJ1-6; a possible D gene is TRBD1 (5 bases). CDR3 length equals 18 residues. Per germline, CDR1 MDHEN and CDR2 SYDVKM. Trimming removed 6 bases at V and 10 bases at J, with 28 bases between. CDR3 loop: CASSSDKRKDYARSPLHF. The CDR3 region has the DNA TGTGCCAGCAGCTCGGACAAGAGGAAGGATTATGCGAGATCACCCCTCCACTTT.

This clonotype was seen repeatedly, ten times or more. The DNA for the CDR3 is TGTGCCAGCAGCTTTTTTGGGGCCAACGTCCTGACTTTC. Protein: CASSFFGANVLTF. This rearrangement joins TRBV7-2 to TRBJ2-6; D gene unclear. The germline V and J ends were trimmed by 3 bases and 3 bases, with 3 bases remaining between them. Germline V gene lookup returns CDR1 SGHTA and CDR2 FQGNSA. This CDR3 comprises 13 residues.

This clonotype was picked up many times. This sequence joins TRBV19 and TRBJ1-4, with unresolved D. The CDR3 length is 17 residues. V was pared by 4 bases and J by 0 bases, with 15 bases between. Germline values: CDR1 LNHDA, CDR2 SQIVND (reference sequence). The CDR3 here is CASSTTPEGTTNEKLFF. The CDR3 bases are TGTGCCAGTAGTACCACCCCTGAAGGAACAACTAATGAAAAACTGTTTTTT.

About this clonotype: This may come from a read error, since a much larger clone is one base off. The gene calls are TRBV24-1 and TRBJ2-3; D possibly uses TRBD1 or TRBD2 (5 bases each). The CDR3 contains 13 residues. Germline V gives CDR1 KGHDR, CDR2 SFDVKD. DNA of the CDR3: TGTGCCACCGCAGGGAGTTTCACAAATACGCAGTATTTT. It encodes CATAGSFTNTQYF.

This clonotype was seen a handful of times. An end of the junction does not agree with germline; a read error may underlie this. This sequence joins TRBV19 and TRBJ2-7, with a tentative D call TRBD2 (6 bases). CDR1 LNHDA and CDR2 SQIVND come from the germline V gene (reference sequence). The CDR3 covers 13 residues. The CDR3 bases are TGTGCCAGTATGGAGGGCGCCTCCTCCGAGCAGTACTTC. Translating gives CASMEGASSEQYF.

The chain couples TRBV29-1 to TRBJ1-1; D remains unclear. From germline, CDR1 is SQVTM and CDR2 ANQGSEA. The CDR3 is 13 amino acids. Between the trimmed V and J ends, which lost 8 bases and 0 bases, there was a span of 13 bases. The CDR3, as DNA: TGCAGCATTCTGCGGTTCTTGAACACTGAAGCTTTCTTT. Translating it yields CSILRFLNTEAFF.

This clonotype was counted a few times. The gene calls are TRBV7-9 and TRBJ2-2; TRBD2 aligns across 14 bases. This CDR3 comprises 18 residues. CDR1 is SEHNR and CDR2 is FQNEAQ in the germline V gene (reference sequence). The trim removed 5 bases at V and 1 base at J, leaving 6 bases unmatched. CDR3 DNA: TGTGCCAGCAGCCTGGGACTAGCGGGGGAAAAGAACACCGGGGAGCTGTTTTTT. Its translation is CASSLGLAGEKNTGELFF.

This clonotype was counted ten times or more. The V and J genes are TRBV12-3 or TRBV12-4 and TRBJ1-1; D ambiguous. The CDR3 is made up of 13 amino acids. V was cut by 5 bases and J by 3 bases, with 10 bases left in between. The CDR3: CASSLLEYTEAFF. The CDR3 nucleotides read TGTGCCAGCAGTCTGTTGGAGTACACTGAAGCTTTCTTT.

At least ten counts were recorded for this clonotype. J is TRBJ2-1 and V is TRBV20-1; D possibly corresponds to TRBD2 (6 bases). Per germline, CDR1 DFQATT and CDR2 SNEGSKA (reference sequence). Trimming took off 0 bases at V and 7 bases at J, with 10 bases between the two ends. This CDR3 has 13 amino acids. The chain's CDR3 is CSARETSTNEQFF. The CDR3 region has the DNA TGCAGTGCTAGAGAGACTAGTACAAATGAGCAGTTCTTC.

Only a few counts were recorded for this clonotype. The rearrangement links TRBV7-9 to TRBJ1-1; D might be TRBD1 (5 bases). Germline-derived CDR1 and CDR2 are SEHNR and FQNEAQ (reference sequence). Trimming shortened V by 0 bases and J by 10 bases, and 6 bases separated the two germline ends. This CDR3 spans 11 amino acids. As DNA, the CDR3 is TGTGCCAGCAGCTTAGCTGGGGGAGCTTTCTTT. It specifies CASSLAGGAFF.

This clonotype was counted many times. V and J are TRBV18 and TRBJ1-1; no reliable D call. The CDR3 totals 15 residues. Germline V CDR1 and CDR2: KGHSH, LQKENI. Trimming pared 3 bases from V and 0 bases from J, leaving 11 bases between. The CDR3 DNA sequence: TGTGCCAGCTCACCTGGAGTACAGATGAACACTGAAGCTTTCTTT. It codes for CASSPGVQMNTEAFF.

The table lists this clonotype with a few counts. The chain couples TRBV7-9 to TRBJ1-1, with D perhaps TRBD1 (5 bases). The V end was cut by 3 bases, the J end by 7 bases, with 15 bases between. In germline, CDR1 is SEHNR, CDR2 FQNEAQ (reference sequence). This CDR3 contains 14 residues. CDR3 nucleotide sequence: TGTGCCAGCAGCTTCCAGGGTAAGGCTGGTGAAGCTTTCTTT. Translated, it gives CASSFQGKAGEAFF.

This clonotype was recorded many times. The chain recombines TRBV19 with TRBJ2-2; D is possibly TRBD1 (5 bases). V lost 1 base and J lost 7, with 16 bases in between. From germline, CDR1 is LNHDA and CDR2 SQIVND (reference sequence). This CDR3 is 16 amino acids long. CDR3 DNA: TGTGCCAGTAGTATAGGCTCCGACAGAGCCAGCGGGGAGCTGTTTTTT. Protein: CASSIGSDRASGELFF.

This clonotype was observed at least ten times. This chain uses TRBV27 with TRBJ1-5; tentative D call: TRBD1 (6 bases). The V and J ends lost 6 bases and 11 bases respectively, with 20 bases between them. This CDR3 spans 14 amino acids. Germline V lookup: CDR1 MNHEY, CDR2 SMNVEV (reference sequence). CDR3 residues: CASRQGRAEEAQHF. The CDR3 nucleotides read TGTGCCAGCAGACAGGGCCGGGCGGAAGAGGCCCAGCATTTT.